This T cell receptor (beta chain) was identified in a study of blood T cell dynamics during melanoma immunotherapy. About the study: Standard first-line treatment here was pembrolizumab or nivolumab plus ipilimumab in metastatic melanoma.

CDR1 is MDHEN and CDR2 is SYDVKM in the germline V gene. The V end lost 2 bases, the J end lost 2 bases, and 10 bases lay between the germline ends. CDR3 length: 15 residues. Each sorted CD8+ T cell subset had its entire DNA loaded. Clones were sequenced by immunoSEQ multiplex PCR, and TCRdb holds only the in-frame ones, with some missing. The sample lists more than 10,000 clones, around nine tenths seen once, with approximately 0.19% in the top ten. Specified time point: week 3, after first cycle of checkpoint inhibitor. Apart from a couple of fast progressors, RECIST 1.1 response was judged 12 weeks post-infusion.

This clonotype originated in a human donor with melanoma. Here the sequenced sample was effector memory CD8+ T cells from blood, taken from a patient treated with checkpoint blockade. The J gene is TRBJ1-5, the V gene TRBV28; no clear D. The CDR3 nucleotides read TGTGCCAGCAGTTTAGGGCCAAGGCGCAATCAGCCCCAGCATTTT. Protein sequence: CASSLGPRRNQPQHF.